The clone carrying this T cell receptor (beta chain) occurred many times. Germline CDR1 is MNHEY and CDR2 is SVGAGI. This CDR3 has 13 residues. The J segment lost 5 bases and the V segment lost 5 bases, leaving 5 bases of the junction unmatched. This specimen belongs to a study of blood T cell repertoires in COVID-19. In the original workflow: Nucleated cell counts were estimated from reference gene primer amplification. Assay used: immunoSEQ multiplex PCR; TCRdb lists only in-frame clones, some missing. V, J and clone size derive from that table, while D and trimming were established from the DNA sequence. This repertoire shows more than 100,000 clones, over 65% found once; its top ten account for 0.65% to 0.95%.

The rearrangement uses TRBV6-5 and TRBJ2-7; TRBD2 matches at 8 bases. The receptor was derived from a human donor with acute or convalescent COVID-19. The donor label of this sample is uncertain. The specimen was peripheral blood. The CDR3 DNA sequence: TGTGCCAGCAGTCTGACTAGCGCCAACGAGCAGTACTTC. Residues: CASSLTSANEQYF.